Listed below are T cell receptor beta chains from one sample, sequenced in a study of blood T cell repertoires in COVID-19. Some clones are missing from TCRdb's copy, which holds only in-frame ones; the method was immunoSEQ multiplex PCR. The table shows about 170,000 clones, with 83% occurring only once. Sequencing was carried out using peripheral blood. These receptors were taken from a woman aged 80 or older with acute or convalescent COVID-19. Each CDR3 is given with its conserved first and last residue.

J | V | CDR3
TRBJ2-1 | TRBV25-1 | CASSELGGSSYNEQFF
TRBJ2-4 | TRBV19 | CAMKRLGQVIAKNIQYF
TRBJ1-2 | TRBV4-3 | CASSRSRGDGYTF
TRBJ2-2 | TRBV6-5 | CATGRDSGELFF
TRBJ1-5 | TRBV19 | CASSTGTYQPQHF
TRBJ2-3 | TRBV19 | CASSPPPLAGVTDTQYF
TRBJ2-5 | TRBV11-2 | CASSPEAGLETQYF
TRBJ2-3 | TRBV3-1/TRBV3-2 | CASSQIYPPDTQYF
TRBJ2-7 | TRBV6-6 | CASRKQTEPTPGEQYF
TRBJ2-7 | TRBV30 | CAAAFWGTYEQYF
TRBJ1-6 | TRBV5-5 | CASSQGSANSPLHF
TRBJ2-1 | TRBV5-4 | CASSADGGRNEQFF
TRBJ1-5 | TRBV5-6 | CASSPRGTAGQPQHF
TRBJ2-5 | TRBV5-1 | CASSQTLPRAGAGVYKETQYF
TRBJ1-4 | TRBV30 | CAWSVLGTANEKLFF
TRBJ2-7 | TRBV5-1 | CASSVGQGTSYEQYF
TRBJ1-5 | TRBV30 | CAWSGTSRNQPQHF
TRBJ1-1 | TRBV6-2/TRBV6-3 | CASSPDTPEAFF
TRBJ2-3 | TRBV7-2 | CASSFGDHADTQYF
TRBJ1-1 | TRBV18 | CASSPPTGRFSEAFF
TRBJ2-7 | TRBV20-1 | CSASWEGIYEQYF
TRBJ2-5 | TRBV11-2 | CASSFGSDSRETQYF
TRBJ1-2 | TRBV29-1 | CSVERDRGDGYTF
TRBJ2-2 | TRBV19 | CASSGQPNTGELFF
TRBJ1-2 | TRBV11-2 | CASSLQGAGYGYTF
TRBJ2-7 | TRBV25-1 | CASSEEGAHYEQYF
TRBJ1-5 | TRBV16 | CASSPGHSNQPQHF
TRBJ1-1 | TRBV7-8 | CASSQGRAEAFF
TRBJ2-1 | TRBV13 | CASSQLAGGRNEQFF
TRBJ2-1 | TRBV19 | CASSRLAGDEQFF
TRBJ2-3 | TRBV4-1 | CASSPTGTGKADTQYF
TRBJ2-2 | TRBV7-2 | CASSRVPPGLAGVTGELFF
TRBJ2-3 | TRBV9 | CASSGGLAGGLRTDTQYF
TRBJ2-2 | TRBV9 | CASRSGAGELFF
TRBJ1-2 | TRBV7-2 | CASSSKSRESAYGYTF
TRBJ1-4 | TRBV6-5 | CASSYNRRANEKLFF
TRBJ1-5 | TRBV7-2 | CASSPSSNQPQHF
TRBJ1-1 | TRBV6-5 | CASTLGHLNTEAFF
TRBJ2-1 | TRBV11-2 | CASSLVASGRNEQFF
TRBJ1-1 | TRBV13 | CASSSAHRAGNTEAFF
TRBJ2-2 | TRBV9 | CASSEGLYDTGELFF